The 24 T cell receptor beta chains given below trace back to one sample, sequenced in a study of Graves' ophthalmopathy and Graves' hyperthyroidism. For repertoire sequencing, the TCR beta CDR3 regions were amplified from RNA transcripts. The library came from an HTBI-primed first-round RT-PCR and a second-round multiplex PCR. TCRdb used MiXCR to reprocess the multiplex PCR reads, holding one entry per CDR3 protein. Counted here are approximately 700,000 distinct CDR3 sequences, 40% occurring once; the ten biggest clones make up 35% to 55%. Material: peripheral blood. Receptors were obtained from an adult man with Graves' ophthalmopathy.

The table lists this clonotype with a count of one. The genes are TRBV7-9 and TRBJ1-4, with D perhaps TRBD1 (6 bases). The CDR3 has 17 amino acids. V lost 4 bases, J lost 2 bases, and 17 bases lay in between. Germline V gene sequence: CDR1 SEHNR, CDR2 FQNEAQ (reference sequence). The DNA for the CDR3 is TGTGCCAGCAGCTCAGACAGGCCTGGAGGGACTAATGAAAAACTGTTTTTT. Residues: CASSSDRPGGTNEKLFF. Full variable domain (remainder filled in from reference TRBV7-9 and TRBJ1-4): DTGVSQNPRHKITKRGQNVTFRCDPISEHNRLYWYRQTLGQGPEFLTYFQNEAQLEKSRLLSDRFSAERPKGSFSTLEIQRTEQGDSAMYLCASSSDRPGGTNEKLFFGSGTQLSVL.

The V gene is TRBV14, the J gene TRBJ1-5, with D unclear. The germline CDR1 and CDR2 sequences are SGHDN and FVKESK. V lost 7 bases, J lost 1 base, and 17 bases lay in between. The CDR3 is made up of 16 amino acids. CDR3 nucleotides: TGTGCCAGCACCCCCGGGCCCCTTAGGAGCAATCAGCCCCAGCATTTT. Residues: CASTPGPLRSNQPQHF.

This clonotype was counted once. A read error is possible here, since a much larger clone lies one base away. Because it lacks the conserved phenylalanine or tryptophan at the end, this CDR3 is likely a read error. The chain's CDR3 is CATSRDRTEGNQPQHL. The CDR3 nucleotides are TGTGCCACCAGCAGAGATAGAACGGAGGGTAATCAGCCCCAGCATCTT. The V and J genes are TRBV15 and TRBJ1-5; the D is unclear. Per the germline V gene, CDR1 is LNHNV and CDR2 is YYDKDF (reference sequence). The length of the CDR3 is 16 residues. The V gene lost 0 bases and the J gene lost 4 bases, with 13 bases spanning the gap.

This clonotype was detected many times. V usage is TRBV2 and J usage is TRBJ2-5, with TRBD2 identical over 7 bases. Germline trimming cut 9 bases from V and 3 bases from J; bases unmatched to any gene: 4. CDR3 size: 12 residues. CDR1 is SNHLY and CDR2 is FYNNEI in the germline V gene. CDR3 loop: CASGLDEETQYF. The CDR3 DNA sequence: TGTGCCAGTGGACTAGACGAAGAGACCCAGTACTTC.

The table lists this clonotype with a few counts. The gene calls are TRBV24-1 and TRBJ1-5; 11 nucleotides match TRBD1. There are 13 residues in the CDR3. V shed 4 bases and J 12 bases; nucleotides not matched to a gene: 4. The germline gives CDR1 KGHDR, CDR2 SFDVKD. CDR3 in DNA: TGTGCCACCAGTGACCCAGGGACAGGGGGCCAGCATTTT. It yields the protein CATSDPGTGGQHF.

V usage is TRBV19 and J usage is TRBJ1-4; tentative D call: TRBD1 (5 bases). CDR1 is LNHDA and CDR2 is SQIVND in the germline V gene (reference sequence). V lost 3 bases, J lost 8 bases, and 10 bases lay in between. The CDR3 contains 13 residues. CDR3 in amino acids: CASSIQAGEKLFF. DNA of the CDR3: TGTGCCAGTAGTATTCAGGCAGGGGAAAAACTGTTTTTT.

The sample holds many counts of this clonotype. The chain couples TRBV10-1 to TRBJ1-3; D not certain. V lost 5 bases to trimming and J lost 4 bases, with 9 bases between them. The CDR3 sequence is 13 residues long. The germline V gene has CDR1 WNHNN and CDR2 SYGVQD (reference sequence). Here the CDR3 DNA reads TGCGCCAGCAGTCATGGATTCGGAAACACCATATATTTT. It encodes CASSHGFGNTIYF.

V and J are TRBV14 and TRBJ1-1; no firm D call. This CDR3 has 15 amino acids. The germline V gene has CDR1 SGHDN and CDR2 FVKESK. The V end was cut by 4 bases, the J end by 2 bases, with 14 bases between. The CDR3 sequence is CASSPPGITNTEAFF. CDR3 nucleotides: TGTGCCAGCAGCCCCCCGGGGATTACTAACACTGAAGCTTTCTTT.

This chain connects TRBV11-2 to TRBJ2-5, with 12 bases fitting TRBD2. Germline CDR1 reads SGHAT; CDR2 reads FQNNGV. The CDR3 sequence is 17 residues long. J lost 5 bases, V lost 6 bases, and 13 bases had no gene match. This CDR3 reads CASSTLRRTSGIETQYF. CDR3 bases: TGTGCCAGCAGTACCCTCCGTCGGACTAGCGGGATTGAGACCCAGTACTTC.

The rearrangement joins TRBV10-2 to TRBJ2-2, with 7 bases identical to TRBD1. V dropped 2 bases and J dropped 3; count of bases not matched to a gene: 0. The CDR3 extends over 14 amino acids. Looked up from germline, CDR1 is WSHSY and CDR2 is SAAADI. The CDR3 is CASSETGDTGELFF. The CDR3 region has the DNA TGCGCCAGCAGTGAGACAGGGGACACCGGGGAGCTGTTTTTT.

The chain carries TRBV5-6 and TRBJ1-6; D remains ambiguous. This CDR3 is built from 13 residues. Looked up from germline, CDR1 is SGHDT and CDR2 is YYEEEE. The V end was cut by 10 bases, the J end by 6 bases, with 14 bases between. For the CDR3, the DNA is TGTGCCTGGAGTGTCACAGTTAATTCACCCCTCCACTTT. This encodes CAWSVTVNSPLHF. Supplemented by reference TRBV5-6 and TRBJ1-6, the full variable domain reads DAGVTQSPTHLIKTRGQQVTLRCSPKSGHDTVSWYQQALGQGPQFIFQYYEEEERQRGNFPDRFSGHQFPNYSSELNVNALLLGDSALYLCAWSVTVNSPLHFGNGTRLTVT.

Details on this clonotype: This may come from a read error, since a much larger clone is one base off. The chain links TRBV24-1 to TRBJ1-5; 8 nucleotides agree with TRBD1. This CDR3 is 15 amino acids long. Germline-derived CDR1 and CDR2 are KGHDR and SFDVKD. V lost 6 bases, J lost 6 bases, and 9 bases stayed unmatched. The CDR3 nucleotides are TGTGCCACCAGTCCAACAGGGGGGTTAGGTCAGCCCCAGCATTTT. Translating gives CATSPTGGLGQPQHF.

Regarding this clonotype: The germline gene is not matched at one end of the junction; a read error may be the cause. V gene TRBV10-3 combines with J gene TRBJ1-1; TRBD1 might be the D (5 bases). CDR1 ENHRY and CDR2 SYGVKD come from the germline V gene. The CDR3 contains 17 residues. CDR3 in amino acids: CASSYLGPRYANTEAFF. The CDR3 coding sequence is TGTGCCAGCAGTTACTTGGGACCGCGATATGCGAACACTGAAGCTTTCTTT.

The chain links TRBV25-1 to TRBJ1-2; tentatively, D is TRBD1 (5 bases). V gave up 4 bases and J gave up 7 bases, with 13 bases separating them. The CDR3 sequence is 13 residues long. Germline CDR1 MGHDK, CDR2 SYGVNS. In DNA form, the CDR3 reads TGTGCCAGCAGTGCCGGACAAGGCGGTGGCTACACCTTC. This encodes CASSAGQGGGYTF.

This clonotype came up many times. CDR3 sequence reads: CAISERTGGAETQYF. CDR3 bases: TGTGCCATCAGTGAGCGTACAGGGGGAGCTGAGACCCAGTACTTC. The chain uses TRBV10-3 and TRBJ2-5, with TRBD1 matching 8 bases. The CDR3 sequence is 15 residues long. V gave up 2 bases and J gave up 5 bases; unmatched junction bases: 7. CDR1 and CDR2 (germline): ENHRY, SYGVKD.

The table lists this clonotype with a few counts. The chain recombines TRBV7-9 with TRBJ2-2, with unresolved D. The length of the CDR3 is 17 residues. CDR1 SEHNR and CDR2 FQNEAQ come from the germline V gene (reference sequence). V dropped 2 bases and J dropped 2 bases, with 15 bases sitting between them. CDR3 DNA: TGTGCCAGCAGCTTAACTTTCGATACCCGTAACACCGGGGAGCTGTTTTTT. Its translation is CASSLTFDTRNTGELFF.

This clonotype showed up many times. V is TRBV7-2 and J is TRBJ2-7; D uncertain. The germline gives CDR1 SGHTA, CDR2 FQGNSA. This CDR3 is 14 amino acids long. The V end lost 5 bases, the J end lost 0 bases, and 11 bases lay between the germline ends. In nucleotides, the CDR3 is TGTGCCAGCAGCCCCTTTCATCCCTCCTACGAGCAGTACTTC. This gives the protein CASSPFHPSYEQYF.

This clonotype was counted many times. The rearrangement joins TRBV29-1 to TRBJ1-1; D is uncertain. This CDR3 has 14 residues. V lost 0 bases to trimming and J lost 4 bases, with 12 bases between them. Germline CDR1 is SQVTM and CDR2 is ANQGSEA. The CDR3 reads CSVEEWGVGTEAFF. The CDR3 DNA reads TGCAGCGTTGAAGAATGGGGAGTCGGCACTGAAGCTTTCTTT.

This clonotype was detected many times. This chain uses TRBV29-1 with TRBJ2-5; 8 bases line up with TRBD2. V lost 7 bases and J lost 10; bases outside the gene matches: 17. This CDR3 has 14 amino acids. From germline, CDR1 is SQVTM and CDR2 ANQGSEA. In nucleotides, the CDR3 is TGCAGCGGGGGACCTATGGGCGGGGGGTCCGTCCAGTACTTC. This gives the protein CSGGPMGGGSVQYF.

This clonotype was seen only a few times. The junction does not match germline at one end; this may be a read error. The CDR3 DNA follows: TGTGCCAGCAGTCCCCTCCATCGAGGGTCAGGGACCTACGGGCAGTACTTC. Protein sequence: CASSPLHRGSGTYGQYF. V usage is TRBV6-5 and J usage is TRBJ2-7; the D gene could be TRBD1 or TRBD2 (5 bases each). The germline CDR1 and CDR2 sequences are MNHEY and SVGAGI. This CDR3 region has 17 residues.

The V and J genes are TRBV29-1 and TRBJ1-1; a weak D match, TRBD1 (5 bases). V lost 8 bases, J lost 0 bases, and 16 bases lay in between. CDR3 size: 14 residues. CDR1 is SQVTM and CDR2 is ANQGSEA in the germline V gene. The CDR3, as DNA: TGCAGCATTGGGGAGCGGGGGATGAACACTGAAGCTTTCTTT. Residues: CSIGERGMNTEAFF.

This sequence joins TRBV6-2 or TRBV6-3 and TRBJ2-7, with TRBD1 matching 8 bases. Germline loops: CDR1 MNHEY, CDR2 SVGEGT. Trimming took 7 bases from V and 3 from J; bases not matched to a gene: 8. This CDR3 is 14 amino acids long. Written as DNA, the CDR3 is TGTGCCAGCACCCGGACAGGGCCAGACTACGAGCAGTACTTC. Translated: CASTRTGPDYEQYF.

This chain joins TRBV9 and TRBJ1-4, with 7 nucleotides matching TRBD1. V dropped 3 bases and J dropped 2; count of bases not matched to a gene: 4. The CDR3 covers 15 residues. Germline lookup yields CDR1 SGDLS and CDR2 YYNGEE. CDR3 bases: TGTGCCAGCAGCGCGAACAGGGGCACTAATGAAAAACTGTTTTTT. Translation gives CASSANRGTNEKLFF. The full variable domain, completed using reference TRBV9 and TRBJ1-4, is DSGVTQTPKHLITATGQRVTLRCSPRSGDLSVYWYQQSLDQGLQFLIQYYNGEERAKGNILERFSAQQFPDLHSELNLSSLELGDSALYFCASSANRGTNEKLFFGSGTQLSVL.

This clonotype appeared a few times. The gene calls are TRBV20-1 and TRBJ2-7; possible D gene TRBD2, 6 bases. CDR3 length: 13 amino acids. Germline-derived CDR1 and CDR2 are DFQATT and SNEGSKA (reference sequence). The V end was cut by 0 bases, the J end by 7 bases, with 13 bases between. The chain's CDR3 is CSAREQETSEQYF. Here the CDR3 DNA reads TGCAGTGCTAGAGAACAGGAGACTAGTGAGCAGTACTTC.